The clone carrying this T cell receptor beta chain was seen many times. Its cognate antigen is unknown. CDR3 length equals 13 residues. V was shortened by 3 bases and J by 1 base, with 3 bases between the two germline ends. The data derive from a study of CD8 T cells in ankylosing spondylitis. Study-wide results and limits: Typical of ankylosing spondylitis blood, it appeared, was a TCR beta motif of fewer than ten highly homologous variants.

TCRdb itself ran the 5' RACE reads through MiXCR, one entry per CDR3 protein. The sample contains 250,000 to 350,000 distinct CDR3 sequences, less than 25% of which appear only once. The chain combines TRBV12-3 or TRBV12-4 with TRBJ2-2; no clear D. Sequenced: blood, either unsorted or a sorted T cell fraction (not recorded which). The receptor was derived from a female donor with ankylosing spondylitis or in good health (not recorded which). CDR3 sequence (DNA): TGTGCCAGCAGTTTTGGGAACACCGGGGAGCTGTTTTTT. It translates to CASSFGNTGELFF.